This T cell receptor beta chain stems from a study of blood T cell repertoires in COVID-19. In the study overall: The origin of the acute and convalescent COVID-19 samples was the United States, Italy and Spain. PBMCs, B-cell-depleted T cells, or T cells provided the cDNA or gDNA that made up the material.

Original methodology: How many nucleated cells were present was estimated from reference gene primer amplification. Libraries were prepared by immunoSEQ multiplex PCR; TCRdb keeps only in-frame clonotypes and omits some of them. V, J and clone size reflect that table, while D and trimming were determined from the DNA. The data contain about 150,000 clones, roughly 80% of them singletons. Germline CDR1 and CDR2: LNHDA and SQIVND (reference sequence). V gave up 5 bases and J gave up 3 bases, with 11 bases separating them. This CDR3 region has 15 residues. Sequenced sample: peripheral blood. The chain links TRBV19 to TRBJ1-6; TRBD1 might be the D (5 bases). This clonotype originated in a woman aged 60-75 years with COVID-19, enrolled during active disease. CDR3: CASSAGTVYNSPLHF. For the CDR3, the DNA is TGTGCCAGTAGTGCGGGGACGGTCTATAATTCACCCCTCCACTTT.